The 9 T cell receptor beta chains below all came from one sample that was sequenced in a study of blood T cell repertoires in COVID-19. Repertoires were generated with immunoSEQ multiplex PCR, while TCRdb's copy carries only in-frame clones and drops some. The repertoire includes roughly 270,000 clones, 88% of them detected once, and over 8% sits in the top ten. What was sequenced was peripheral blood. These receptors were taken from a man younger than 35 with active or convalescent COVID-19.

The chain couples TRBV4-3 to TRBJ1-1; a possible D gene is TRBD1 (5 bases). Germline-derived CDR1 and CDR2 are LGHNA and YSLEER. Trimming removed 4 bases from V and 4 bases from J, with 10 bases in between. The CDR3 extends over 13 amino acids. The CDR3 nucleotides are TGCGCCAGCAGCCCGACAGTCAGCACTGAAGCTTTCTTT. Encoded protein: CASSPTVSTEAFF.

The rearrangement joins TRBV6-5 to TRBJ1-1, with a possible D match to TRBD1 (6 bases). Trimming shortened V by 7 bases and J by 2 bases, and 11 bases separated the two germline ends. The CDR3 contains 13 residues. Germline V gene sequence: CDR1 MNHEY, CDR2 SVGAGI. CDR3 residues: CASTRGQNTEAFF. CDR3 sequence (DNA): TGTGCCAGCACCAGGGGACAAAACACTGAAGCTTTCTTT.

This chain joins TRBV5-4 and TRBJ1-1, with D perhaps TRBD1 (6 bases). The CDR3 extends over 14 amino acids. Germline loops: CDR1 SGHNT, CDR2 YYREEE (reference sequence). V was clipped by 1 base and J by 5 bases, with 12 bases between them. The CDR3 loop is CASSLKGGATEAFF. CDR3 in DNA: TGTGCCAGCAGCTTGAAAGGGGGAGCAACTGAAGCTTTCTTT.

The genes are TRBV12-3 or TRBV12-4 and TRBJ1-2; no firm D call. The CDR3 runs to 13 residues. V was shortened by 1 base and J by 8 bases, with 11 bases between the two germline ends. CDR3 nucleotides: TGTGCCAGCAGTTTAGGCGGGGTGGGCGGCTACACCTTC. This gives the protein CASSLGGVGGYTF.

This rearrangement joins TRBV25-1 to TRBJ2-7, with a possible D match to TRBD2 (6 bases). Trimming removed 4 bases from V and 7 bases from J, with 14 bases in between. CDR3 length: 13 amino acids. Germline CDR1 MGHDK, CDR2 SYGVNS. CDR3 in DNA: TGTGCCAGCAGTGGGCTCGGGGGTAGAGAGCAGTACTTC. Protein: CASSGLGGREQYF.

The CDR3 here is CASSVDSGYEQYF. DNA for the CDR3: TGTGCCAGCAGCGTAGACAGCGGGTACGAGCAGTACTTC. The chain has TRBV9 and TRBJ2-7; a possible D gene is TRBD2 (6 bases). V dropped 0 bases and J dropped 4 bases, with 8 bases sitting between them. The CDR3 is 13 amino acids. Per germline, CDR1 SGDLS and CDR2 YYNGEE.

The chain joins TRBV20-1 to TRBJ1-3; D remains unclear. Germline V gene lookup returns CDR1 DFQATT and CDR2 SNEGSKA (reference sequence). This CDR3 comprises 11 residues. As DNA, the CDR3 is TGCAGCGGAGACTCTGGAAACACCATATATTTT. It is translated as CSGDSGNTIYF.

The J gene is TRBJ1-4, the V gene TRBV9, with a weak D call TRBD1 (6 bases). The V end lost 3 bases, the J end lost 5 bases, and 14 bases lay between the germline ends. Germline CDR1 is SGDLS and CDR2 is YYNGEE. The CDR3 sequence is 15 residues long. CDR3 sequence: CASSAPGGANEKLFF. CDR3 DNA sequence: TGTGCCAGCAGCGCTCCGGGGGGGGCGAATGAAAAACTGTTTTTT.

The chain recombines TRBV5-1 with TRBJ2-5, with TRBD2 matching 7 bases. Germline-derived CDR1 and CDR2 are SGHRS and YFSETQ. The CDR3 has 14 residues. V shed 3 bases, J shed 0 bases, and the junction held 2 bases outside the gene matches. CDR3 in DNA: TGCGCCAGCAGCTACGGGACTAACCAAGAGACCCAGTACTTC. This translates into CASSYGTNQETQYF.